The entry below gives a single T cell receptor (beta chain) sequence along with its context. Individuals aged about 18 to 90 years were recruited from approximately 24 US areas. As processed by the authors: Reference gene primer amplification yielded estimated nucleated cell counts. Method: immunoSEQ multiplex PCR; TCRdb's copy keeps in-frame clones and lacks some. V, J and clone size reflect that table, while D and trimming were determined from the DNA. The sample includes about 400,000 clones, roughly 90% of them seen just once. Germline CDR1 is LNHDA and CDR2 is SQIVND (reference sequence). The CDR3 length is 14 residues. V dropped 6 bases and J dropped 5; count of bases not matched to a gene: 8. The record originates from a study of blood T cell repertoires in COVID-19. Study overall: Spain, Italy and the United States supplied samples that represented acute and convalescent COVID-19.

The rearrangement links TRBV19 to TRBJ2-5; 8 nucleotides line up with TRBD2. Sequenced material: PBMCs or T cells enriched from blood (not recorded which). This clonotype originated in a middle-aged woman with acute COVID-19. The CDR3 sequence: CASRMGGTRETQYF. DNA for the CDR3: TGTGCCAGTAGGATGGGGGGGACTAGGGAGACCCAGTACTTC.